Listed here are 9 T cell receptor beta chains from one sample, sequenced in a study of blood T cell repertoires in COVID-19. Clones were read by immunoSEQ multiplex PCR, and TCRdb kept only the in-frame ones, dropping some. The repertoire consists of tens of thousands of clones, with 82% occurring once and the leading ten covering approximately 6.7%. The specimen sequenced was peripheral blood. The receptor set was obtained from a man aged 45-65 years with active or convalescent COVID-19.

The chain has TRBV30 and TRBJ1-6; possible D gene TRBD1, 6 bases. The CDR3 spans 15 residues. Germline CDR1 GTSNPN, CDR2 SVGIG (reference sequence). Trimming left V 2 bases short and J 5 bases short, with 13 bases between. The CDR3 DNA reads as TGTGCCTGGAGTCTCTTGGGGGCGAATAATTCACCCCTCCACTTT. This translates into CAWSLLGANNSPLHF.

The chain links TRBV7-2 to TRBJ2-3; 9 nucleotides match TRBD2. The CDR3 loop spans 16 amino acids. The J segment lost 5 bases and the V segment lost 1 base, leaving 7 bases of the junction unmatched. Germline V gene data show CDR1 as SGHTA and CDR2 as FQGNSA. The DNA of the CDR3 is TGTGCCAGCAGCTTAGGCGGGGGGGCCGGGAAAGATACGCAGTATTTT. It encodes CASSLGGGAGKDTQYF.

This sequence joins TRBV18 and TRBJ2-2; TRBD2 matches at 8 bases. CDR1 is KGHSH, CDR2 LQKENI, per germline. The CDR3 is made up of 15 amino acids. J was trimmed by 1 base and V by 5 bases; bases with no gene match: 3. CDR3 sequence: CASSSLAGNTGELFF. The CDR3 DNA follows: TGTGCCAGCTCATCTCTAGCGGGGAACACCGGGGAGCTGTTTTTT.

V and J are TRBV7-2 and TRBJ2-7, with D maybe TRBD1 (6 bases). The germline V gene has CDR1 SGHTA and CDR2 FQGNSA. The CDR3 has 13 amino acids. Trimming removed 3 bases at V and 6 bases at J, with 12 bases between. Here the CDR3 DNA reads TGTGCCAGCAGCTTGCAGGGGCTGGGCGAGCAGTACTTC. Encoded protein: CASSLQGLGEQYF.

This chain joins TRBV10-2 and TRBJ2-2; 7 nucleotides line up with TRBD1. Germline V gene sequence: CDR1 WSHSY, CDR2 SAAADI. This CDR3 is built from 14 residues. Losses at the gene ends were 6 bases for V and 3 bases for J; bases not matched to a gene: 4. As DNA, the CDR3 is TGCGCCAGCAGCAAGGGACAGTACACCGGGGAGCTGTTTTTT. It codes for CASSKGQYTGELFF.

The gene calls are TRBV11-2 and TRBJ2-5, with TRBD1 identical over 11 bases. V shed 8 bases, J shed 5 bases, and the junction held 7 bases outside the gene matches. This CDR3 is 14 amino acids long. Germline V lookup: CDR1 SGHAT, CDR2 FQNNGV. The CDR3, as DNA: TGTGCCAGCGGTGGACAGGGGGCGCGGGAGACCCAGTACTTC. Translated, it gives CASGGQGARETQYF.

The chain carries TRBV5-8 and TRBJ2-1, with D maybe TRBD1 (5 bases). V lost 0 bases and J 0 bases, leaving 7 bases between the germline ends. The germline V gene encodes CDR1 SGHTS and CDR2 YDEGEE. The CDR3 consists of 15 residues. CDR3 nucleotides: TGTGCCAGCAGCTTGGGGACAAGCTCCTACAATGAGCAGTTCTTC. As protein: CASSLGTSSYNEQFF.

The chain employs TRBV6-1 and TRBJ1-2, with 9 bases fitting TRBD1. Germline CDR1 and CDR2: MNHNS and SASEGT. With 3 bases clipped from V and 8 bases from J, the junction kept 13 bases outside the gene matches. The CDR3 consists of 16 residues. The CDR3, as DNA: TGTGCCAGCAGTGATGTGGACAGGGGAGGATTCTGGGGCTACACCTTC. Translation gives CASSDVDRGGFWGYTF.

This sequence joins TRBV4-1 and TRBJ2-3; the match to TRBD2 covers 7 bases. The CDR3 totals 16 residues. The germline CDR1 and CDR2 sequences are MGHRA and YSYEKL. Losses at the gene ends were 3 bases for V and 5 bases for J; bases not matched to a gene: 11. The CDR3 DNA reads TGCGCCAGCAGCCAGGATGTGCCGGGGGGAAGAGATACGCAGTATTTT. Its translation is CASSQDVPGGRDTQYF.